These 25 T cell receptor beta chains share one sample of origin, sequenced in a study of cytomegalovirus exposure and HLA in healthy donors. PCR used 60 Vbeta primers and 13 Jbeta primers. The repertoire was sequenced with immunoSEQ multiplex PCR; TCRdb's copy has only in-frame clones and lacks some. This sample has 150,000 to 200,000 clones, with over 75% found just once. Sequenced material: PBMCs. Receptors were obtained from a woman between 18 and 29 years old in good health and CMV-seronegative.

The rearrangement uses TRBV5-5 and TRBJ1-5; 7 bases are shared with TRBD1. V lost 5 bases to trimming and J lost 3 bases; unmatched junction nucleotides: 5. The germline gives CDR1 SGHKS, CDR2 YYEKEE (reference sequence). This CDR3 spans 14 amino acids. The CDR3 bases are TGTGCCAGCAGAACCGGGACAGACAATCAGCCCCAGCATTTT. This translates into CASRTGTDNQPQHF.

The chain has TRBV28 and TRBJ2-7, with TRBD2 identical over 11 bases. CDR1 MDHEN and CDR2 SYDVKM come from the germline V gene. CDR3 length equals 15 residues. V dropped 3 bases and J dropped 4; count of bases not matched to a gene: 5. CDR3 sequence reads: CASSFSLAGGYEQYF. The CDR3 DNA follows: TGTGCCAGCAGTTTCTCTCTAGCGGGAGGATACGAGCAGTACTTC.

The chain joins TRBV5-8 to TRBJ1-2; maybe TRBD1 (5 bases). The V gene lost 4 bases and the J gene lost 0 bases, with 19 bases spanning the gap. This CDR3 is built from 17 residues. In germline, CDR1 is SGHTS, CDR2 YDEGEE. CDR3 DNA: TGTGCCAGCAGCCCGTCCCTAGGGGCGCCTTCTAACTATGGCTACACCTTC. It yields the protein CASSPSLGAPSNYGYTF.

The chain combines TRBV7-8 with TRBJ2-1; 9 bases align to TRBD1. This CDR3 region has 15 residues. Germline V gene sequence: CDR1 SGHVS, CDR2 FQNEAQ. V gave up 5 bases and J gave up 2 bases; unmatched junction bases: 4. Here the CDR3 DNA reads TGTGCCAGCAGCGGTGGGACAGGGACCTACAATGAGCAGTTCTTC. Translated, it gives CASSGGTGTYNEQFF. The full variable domain, rest sourced from reference TRBV7-8 and TRBJ2-1, is GAGVSQSPRYKVAKRGQDVALRCDPISGHVSLFWYQQALGQGPEFLTYFQNEAQLDKSGLPSDRFFAERPEGSVSTLKIQRTQQEDSAVYLCASSGGTGTYNEQFFGPGTRLTVL.

The chain employs TRBV7-8 and TRBJ2-5; possible D gene TRBD2, 5 bases. With the DNA end fitting TRBJ2-7 better, the J assignment may be wrong. Germline V CDR1 and CDR2: SGHVS, FQNEAQ. This CDR3 comprises 15 residues. The CDR3 region is CASSFSAGSIYEQYF. DNA for the CDR3: TGTGCCAGCAGCTTTAGCGCAGGCTCGATCTACGAGCAGTACTTC.

This clone was counted once. The chain combines TRBV28 with TRBJ1-1; no clear D. V was cut by 5 bases and J by 0 bases, with 19 bases left in between. Germline V lookup: CDR1 MDHEN, CDR2 SYDVKM. The CDR3 contains 17 residues. Written as DNA, the CDR3 is TGTGCCAGCAGTCCTTTACTCGACGGGTACATGAACACTGAAGCTTTCTTT. This translates into CASSPLLDGYMNTEAFF.

The V call is TRBV2, the J call TRBJ2-7; maybe TRBD1 (5 bases). The CDR3 is 15 residues long. Germline values: CDR1 SNHLY, CDR2 FYNNEI. V was cut by 7 bases and J by 5 bases, with 21 bases left in between. CDR3 amino acids: CASKEQVTGANEQYF. DNA for the CDR3: TGTGCCAGCAAAGAGCAGGTCACTGGGGCAAACGAGCAGTACTTC.

The rearrangement links TRBV6-1 to TRBJ1-4, with 7 bases lining up with TRBD1. The junction had 4 bases not matched to a gene; V was cut back by 6 bases and J by 6 bases. Germline V gene data show CDR1 as MNHNS and CDR2 as SASEGT. CDR3 length: 13 amino acids. The CDR3 DNA follows: TGTGCCAGCAGGACAGGGTCTCATGAAAAACTGTTTTTT. Residues: CASRTGSHEKLFF.

This chain uses TRBV5-1 with TRBJ2-1; 12 bases fit TRBD2. The trim removed 4 bases at V and 15 bases at J, leaving 14 bases unmatched. Germline values: CDR1 SGHRS, CDR2 YFSETQ. The length of the CDR3 is 15 residues. This chain's CDR3 is CASSRGLAGPNSGFF. CDR3 nucleotides: TGCGCCAGCAGCAGAGGACTAGCGGGACCGAATTCGGGGTTCTTC.

This clone was detected a few times. The V and J genes are TRBV6-4 and TRBJ2-6; weak D call: TRBD2 (6 bases). The germline V gene encodes CDR1 MRHNA and CDR2 SNTAGT. CDR3 length equals 15 residues. Trimming took off 3 bases at V and 0 bases at J, with 6 bases between the two ends. CDR3 protein: CASSETSSGANVLTF. The CDR3 nucleotides are TGTGCCAGCAGTGAGACTAGCTCTGGGGCCAACGTCCTGACTTTC.

The chain carries TRBV19 and TRBJ1-5; TRBD1 matches at 12 bases. Looked up from germline, CDR1 is LNHDA and CDR2 is SQIVND (reference sequence). The junction had 6 bases not matched to a gene; V was cut back by 4 bases and J by 2 bases. The length of the CDR3 is 17 residues. CDR3 protein: CASSTGDRGRGNQPQHF. The CDR3 coding sequence is TGTGCCAGTAGTACCGGGGACAGGGGGCGCGGCAATCAGCCCCAGCATTTT.

Turning to this clone: Other nucleotide sequences from this sample produce the same CDR3. This sequence joins TRBV18 and TRBJ1-2; D perhaps matches TRBD1 (5 bases). V was trimmed by 2 bases and J by 2 bases, leaving 9 bases between them. From germline, CDR1 is KGHSH and CDR2 LQKENI. The CDR3 covers 14 residues. As DNA, the CDR3 is TGTGCCAGCTCACCAAGGAGGGGAAACTATGGCTACACCTTC. This gives the protein CASSPRRGNYGYTF.

J is TRBJ2-7 and V is TRBV27; the D gene is possibly TRBD2 (6 bases). Germline V lookup: CDR1 MNHEY, CDR2 SMNVEV (reference sequence). The length of the CDR3 is 13 residues. The V and J ends lost 3 bases and 6 bases respectively, with 12 bases between them. CDR3: CASSLEGLGEQYF. The CDR3 nucleotides read TGTGCCAGCAGTTTGGAGGGATTGGGCGAGCAGTACTTC.

This clone has a single count. J is TRBJ1-3 and V is TRBV15, with TRBD1 matching 7 bases. The CDR3 is 13 residues long. Trimming at V came to 6 bases and at J to 3 bases, leaving 2 bases not matched to a gene. In germline, CDR1 is LNHNV, CDR2 YYDKDF (reference sequence). The CDR3 nucleotides read TGTGCCACCAGAACAGGGGTTGGAAACACCATATATTTT. Translation: CATRTGVGNTIYF.

This clone was recorded a few times. The chain joins TRBV27 to TRBJ2-7; D remains ambiguous. The CDR3 is 13 residues long. Per germline, CDR1 MNHEY and CDR2 SMNVEV (reference sequence). Trimming removed 2 bases at V and 3 bases at J, with 8 bases between. This CDR3 is CASSLGQLYEQYF. The DNA of the CDR3 is TGTGCCAGCAGTTTAGGGCAGCTCTACGAGCAGTACTTC.

This chain uses TRBV5-5 with TRBJ2-7; D uncertain. In germline, CDR1 is SGHKS, CDR2 YYEKEE (reference sequence). Trimming removed 4 bases at V and 0 bases at J, with 11 bases between. The CDR3 is made up of 14 amino acids. CDR3 sequence: CASSPFSSSYEQYF. The CDR3 DNA follows: TGTGCCAGCAGCCCGTTCTCGAGCTCCTACGAGCAGTACTTC.

V and J are TRBV11-2 and TRBJ1-1, with D possibly matching TRBD1 (6 bases). This CDR3 has 14 amino acids. The germline V and J ends were trimmed by 3 bases and 4 bases, with 12 bases remaining between them. Germline CDR1 reads SGHAT; CDR2 reads FQNNGV. DNA for the CDR3: TGTGCCAGCAGCTTCGCAGGGGTAGCCACTGAAGCTTTCTTT. Protein: CASSFAGVATEAFF.

This sequence joins TRBV7-9 and TRBJ2-1; 11 positions match TRBD2. The CDR3 runs to 16 residues. V lost 0 bases, J lost 8 bases, and 6 bases stayed unmatched. Germline V gene data show CDR1 as SEHNR and CDR2 as FQNEAQ (reference sequence). The CDR3 protein is CASSLALAGGWDEQFF. DNA for the CDR3: TGTGCCAGCAGCTTAGCCCTAGCGGGGGGTTGGGATGAGCAGTTCTTC.

This clone was observed once. The rearrangement joins TRBV15 to TRBJ2-3; D is uncertain. V lost 2 bases, J lost 2 bases, and 17 bases lay in between. CDR3 length: 17 amino acids. Germline V gene sequence: CDR1 LNHNV, CDR2 YYDKDF (reference sequence). As DNA, the CDR3 is TGTGCCACCAGCAGACCCCGCTGGCGGAACTTCACAGATACGCAGTATTTT. Translation gives CATSRPRWRNFTDTQYF.

This clone has only one observation. This rearrangement joins TRBV10-1 to TRBJ2-7; 7 bases agree with TRBD2. Trimming took 4 bases from V and 3 from J; bases not matched to a gene: 6. The CDR3 has 14 residues. Germline CDR1 and CDR2: WNHNN and SYGVQD (reference sequence). DNA for the CDR3: TGCGCCAGCAGTGCGGGGGGTTCAGACTACGAGCAGTACTTC. This translates into CASSAGGSDYEQYF.

The chain carries TRBV4-2 and TRBJ2-1, with 7 positions matching TRBD1. Losses at the gene ends were 3 bases for V and 8 bases for J; bases not matched to a gene: 13. The germline V gene encodes CDR1 LGHNA and CDR2 YNFKEQ. This CDR3 has 16 residues. This CDR3 is CASSHGEMTGPDEQFF. The CDR3, as DNA: TGTGCCAGCAGCCATGGGGAAATGACAGGGCCGGATGAGCAGTTCTTC.

The genes are TRBV2 and TRBJ2-5; D gene unclear. Judging by the DNA end, TRBJ2-7 fits better; the J call may be wrong. The germline V gene has CDR1 SNHLY and CDR2 FYNNEI. The CDR3 length is 10 residues. The CDR3 nucleotides are TGTGCCAGCAGTGGCTACGAGCAGTACTTC. Encoded protein: CASSGYEQYF.

The J gene is TRBJ2-2, the V gene TRBV4-2; TRBD2 matches at 11 bases. This CDR3 has 20 amino acids. Trimming took 0 bases from V and 0 from J; bases not matched to a gene: 9. The germline V gene encodes CDR1 LGHNA and CDR2 YNFKEQ. The CDR3 here is CASSQERPTSGGANTGELFF. CDR3 coding DNA: TGTGCCAGCAGCCAAGAACGCCCAACTAGCGGGGGTGCGAACACCGGGGAGCTGTTTTTT.

A single count supports this clone. The chain combines TRBV9 with TRBJ2-7, with unresolved D. V gave up 0 bases and J gave up 1 base, with 11 bases separating them. The CDR3 runs to 15 residues. CDR1 is SGDLS, CDR2 YYNGEE, per germline. The CDR3 DNA follows: TGTGCCAGCAGCGTAGGAGCCTTGAGGTCCTACGAGCAGTACTTC. Translated: CASSVGALRSYEQYF. The whole variable domain, remainder taken from reference TRBV9 and TRBJ2-7, is DSGVTQTPKHLITATGQRVTLRCSPRSGDLSVYWYQQSLDQGLQFLIQYYNGEERAKGNILERFSAQQFPDLHSELNLSSLELGDSALYFCASSVGALRSYEQYFGPGTRLTVT.

V gene TRBV7-7 combines with J gene TRBJ2-5; possibly TRBD2 for D (7 bases). The CDR3 contains 15 residues. Germline CDR1 and CDR2: SSHAT and FNYEAQ (reference sequence). The CDR3 spells CASGPEGGGEETQYF. The DNA for the CDR3 is TGTGCTAGCGGACCGGAGGGAGGGGGGGAAGAGACCCAGTACTTC.